This T cell receptor beta chain was sequenced during a study of blood T cell repertoires in COVID-19. Study summary: In each case, the material was cDNA or gDNA derived from T cells, B-cell-depleted T cells, or PBMCs.

The junction had 4 bases not matched to a gene; V was cut back by 3 bases and J by 4 bases. Germline CDR1 LNHDA, CDR2 SQIVND (reference sequence). The CDR3 spans 14 residues. In the authors' workflow: The authors estimated nucleated cell counts from reference gene primer amplification. Assay: immunoSEQ multiplex PCR; the TCRdb copy retains only in-frame clones and omits some. The DNA gave D and trimming, while V, J and clone size come from that table. Of some 190,000 clones listed, roughly 88% are singletons. Participants came from 24 US areas, aged roughly 18 to 89 years. The sequenced sample was PBMCs or T cells enriched from blood (not recorded which). V gene TRBV19 combines with J gene TRBJ1-2, with 8 bases identical to TRBD1. The TCR comes from a man aged 35-49 years with acute COVID-19. The CDR3 DNA is TGTGCCAGTAGTATCGGACAGGGCACCTATGGCTACACCTTC. Amino acid sequence: CASSIGQGTYGYTF.